The clone carrying this TCR beta chain was seen at least ten times. The CDR3 length is 12 residues. J was trimmed by 7 bases and V by 6 bases; bases with no gene match: 6. Germline CDR1 DFQATT, CDR2 SNEGSKA (reference sequence). These data belong to a study of blood T cells in healthy people across ages. Primed by a sample-barcoded 5' primer and a J-beta primer mix, a second PCR proceeded for about 6 to 12 cycles. TCRdb re-analysed the 5' RACE reads in MiXCR, keeping a single row per CDR3 protein. This sample has over a million distinct CDR3 sequences, with around 45% found just once. This chain connects TRBV20-1 to TRBJ2-7; TRBD2 matches at 10 bases. The sequence was collected from a woman aged 55-69 years in good health. Sequenced input: blood. In DNA, the CDR3 is TGCAGTGCAAGTAGCGGGAGGTGGGAGCAGTACTTC. Residues: CSASSGRWEQYF.